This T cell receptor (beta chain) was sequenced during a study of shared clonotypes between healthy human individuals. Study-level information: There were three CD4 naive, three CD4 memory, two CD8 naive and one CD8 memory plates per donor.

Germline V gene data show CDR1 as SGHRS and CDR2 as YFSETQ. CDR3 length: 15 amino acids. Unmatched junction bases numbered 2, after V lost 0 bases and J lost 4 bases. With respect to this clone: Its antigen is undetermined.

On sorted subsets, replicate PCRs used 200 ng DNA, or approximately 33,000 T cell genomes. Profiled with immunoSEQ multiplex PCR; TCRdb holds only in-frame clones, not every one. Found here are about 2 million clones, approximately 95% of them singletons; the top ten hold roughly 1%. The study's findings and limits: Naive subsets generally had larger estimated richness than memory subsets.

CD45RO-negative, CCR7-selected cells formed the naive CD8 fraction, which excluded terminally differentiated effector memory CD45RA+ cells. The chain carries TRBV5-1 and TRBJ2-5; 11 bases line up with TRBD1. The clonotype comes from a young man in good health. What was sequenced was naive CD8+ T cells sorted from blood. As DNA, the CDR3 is TGCGCCAGCAGCTTGGTGGGGACAGGGGGAGAGACCCAGTACTTC. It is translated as CASSLVGTGGETQYF.